This T cell receptor (beta chain) was identified during a study of OX40 agonist ivuxolimab in advanced cancers. Across the study: Among those treated, three patients had partial responses, one with hepatocellular carcinoma and two with cutaneous melanoma. Study-wide findings and caveats: At 0.1 to 3.0 mg/kg, clonal expansion of CD4+ and CD8+ blood T cells had occurred by week 6. Expanded clones tended on average to be more numerous among CD8+ T cells than CD4+.

Only in-frame clones appear in the TCRdb table, and some are missing; sequencing was by immunoSEQ multiplex PCR. Seen here are tens of thousands of clones, 82% observed once, and the top ten hold under 13%. About this clone itself: What it binds is unknown.

V gave up 1 base and J gave up 0 bases; unmatched junction bases: 4. The germline gives CDR1 SEHNR, CDR2 FQNEAQ (reference sequence). There are 16 residues in the CDR3. This chain connects TRBV7-9 to TRBJ2-3, with 7 bases that match TRBD1. This sample comprised CD4+ or CD8+ T cells sorted from blood, obtained in a trial of the OX40 agonist ivuxolimab. The sequence was obtained from an adult with an advanced solid tumor such as melanoma, head and neck, liver or kidney cancer. The CDR3 loop reads CASSLVGTVSTDTQYF. CDR3 coding DNA: TGTGCCAGCAGCTTAGTTGGGACAGTCAGCACAGATACGCAGTATTTT.